This is a list of T cell receptor beta chains from one sample in a study of blood T cell repertoires in COVID-19. The protocol was immunoSEQ multiplex PCR, while the TCRdb copy is restricted to in-frame clones and leaves out a portion. The data contain approximately 270,000 clones, around 85% of them singletons. The sequencing input was peripheral blood. These receptors were obtained from a human donor with COVID-19, enrolled during active disease. The donor label of this sample is uncertain. CDR3s include the opening cysteine and the closing phenylalanine or tryptophan. The D gene is left open where the match is weak. Size is stated for part of the rows, as once, few or many counts, or as a class when the clone is expanded.

size: NA
D: TRBD1
J: TRBJ2-7
V: TRBV15
CDR3: CATSSPRTGGSYEQYF
DNA: TGTGCCACCAGCAGCCCCAGGACAGGTGGGTCCTACGAGCAGTACTTC

size: many
D: NA
J: TRBJ1-2
V: TRBV25-1
CDR3: CASPQPCGSYGYTF
DNA: TGTGCCAGCCCGCAACCTTGCGGGTCCTATGGCTACACCTTC

size: once
D: NA
J: TRBJ2-1
V: TRBV2
CDR3: CATGGEAYNEQFF
DNA: TGTGCCACCGGAGGGGAGGCCTACAATGAGCAGTTCTTC

size: NA
D: TRBD1
J: TRBJ1-3
V: TRBV7-2
CDR3: CASSPGTGIGRGNTIYF
DNA: TGTGCCAGCAGCCCCGGGACAGGAATAGGTCGAGGAAACACCATATATTTT

size: NA
D: NA
J: TRBJ1-2
V: TRBV3-1/TRBV3-2
CDR3: CASSRGTTNYGYTF
DNA: TGTGCCAGCAGCCGGGGGACAACTAACTATGGCTACACCTTC

size: NA
D: TRBD2
J: TRBJ2-7
V: TRBV11-2
CDR3: CASSGSTGGYEQYF
DNA: TGTGCCAGCAGCGGCTCGACGGGGGGTTACGAGCAGTACTTC

size: NA
D: NA
J: TRBJ1-6
V: TRBV30
CDR3: CAWSVLGPQGGNSPLHF
DNA: TGTGCCTGGAGTGTACTCGGACCCCAAGGAGGCAATTCACCCCTCCACTTT

size: NA
D: NA
J: TRBJ1-2
V: TRBV19
CDR3: CASSSQANNYGYTF
DNA: TGTGCCAGTAGTTCACAGGCGAATAACTATGGCTACACCTTC

size: NA
D: NA
J: TRBJ1-2
V: TRBV5-6
CDR3: CASSPDSIGPSYGYTF
DNA: TGTGCCAGCAGCCCCGACAGTATCGGGCCCTCGTATGGCTACACCTTC

size: NA
D: NA
J: TRBJ1-1
V: TRBV27
CDR3: CASSLSGGHTEAFF
DNA: TGTGCCAGCAGTTTATCGGGCGGGCACACTGAAGCTTTCTTT

size: once
D: NA
J: TRBJ2-7
V: TRBV24-1
CDR3: CATDLGDWNYEQYF
DNA: TGTGCCACCGACCTTGGGGACTGGAACTACGAGCAGTACTTC

size: NA
D: TRBD1
J: TRBJ1-3
V: TRBV28
CDR3: CASSLTLDRRNTIYF
DNA: TGTGCCAGCAGTCTGACGTTGGACAGGCGAAACACCATATATTTT

size: NA
D: NA
J: TRBJ2-2
V: TRBV5-8
CDR3: CASSMTGTQGTGELFF
DNA: TGTGCCAGCAGCATGACCGGGACTCAAGGCACCGGGGAGCTGTTTTTT

size: NA
D: NA
J: TRBJ2-5
V: TRBV19
CDR3: CASSSPGIPYQETQYF
DNA: TGTGCCAGTAGTTCACCAGGGATTCCGTACCAAGAGACCCAGTACTTC

size: NA
D: TRBD1
J: TRBJ2-7
V: TRBV11-2
CDR3: CASSLNRDSSYEQYF
DNA: TGTGCCAGCAGCCTGAACCGGGACAGCTCCTACGAGCAGTACTTC

size: once
D: TRBD1
J: TRBJ2-7
V: TRBV28
CDR3: CASSALGQVNRGEQYF
DNA: TGTGCCAGCAGTGCGCTGGGACAGGTTAATAGGGGCGAGCAGTACTTC

size: once
D: TRBD1
J: TRBJ1-2
V: TRBV7-9
CDR3: CASSLPGGVSGYTF
DNA: TGTGCCAGCAGCTTGCCAGGGGGCGTGTCTGGCTACACCTTC